This entry lists 15 T cell receptor beta chains sequenced from one sample in a study of blood T cell repertoires in COVID-19. Clones were read by immunoSEQ multiplex PCR, and TCRdb kept only the in-frame ones, dropping some. Of approximately 230,000 clones listed, less than 90% are singletons. The sequencing sample was made of peripheral blood. The receptor source for this set is a man younger than 45 with active or convalescent COVID-19.

The rearrangement uses TRBV7-8 and TRBJ2-7; D unresolved. V lost 5 bases and J 5 bases, leaving 13 bases between the germline ends. Germline V gene lookup returns CDR1 SGHVS and CDR2 FQNEAQ. The CDR3 is made up of 13 amino acids. The CDR3, as DNA: TGTGCCAGCAGCCTTTCGACTGGTAACGAGCAGTACTTC. Translation gives CASSLSTGNEQYF.

The genes are TRBV19 and TRBJ1-2; D is ambiguous. The CDR3 is made up of 11 amino acids. V lost 4 bases and J lost 6, with 6 bases in between. CDR1 LNHDA and CDR2 SQIVND come from the germline V gene (reference sequence). CDR3 amino acids: CASSTGDGYTF. The CDR3 coding sequence is TGTGCCAGTAGTACAGGTGATGGCTACACCTTC.

V is TRBV11-1 and J is TRBJ2-6; D possibly corresponds to TRBD2 (6 bases). The V and J ends lost 5 bases and 4 bases respectively, with 12 bases between them. Germline lookup yields CDR1 SGHAT and CDR2 FQDESV (reference sequence). The CDR3 contains 15 residues. The CDR3 protein is CASSRGLPGANVLTF. CDR3 sequence (DNA): TGTGCCAGCAGCCGGGGACTCCCCGGGGCCAACGTCCTGACTTTC.

This chain joins TRBV6-5 and TRBJ2-1; 10 bases fit TRBD2. The ends lost 4 bases at V and 5 bases at J; junction bases unmatched: 5. The CDR3 covers 15 residues. CDR1 and CDR2 from the germline V gene are MNHEY and SVGAGI. CDR3 in DNA: TGTGCCAGCAGTTCGGGACTAGCGCGAAACAATGAGCAGTTCTTC. This encodes CASSSGLARNNEQFF.

The chain carries TRBV5-8 and TRBJ2-7; unclear D gene. This CDR3 is 16 amino acids long. V was shortened by 4 bases and J by 2 bases, with 19 bases between the two germline ends. Germline CDR1 SGHTS, CDR2 YDEGEE. This chain's CDR3 is CASSRLSRRGAYEQYF. The CDR3 DNA reads TGTGCCAGCAGCCGGCTGTCTAGGCGCGGAGCCTACGAGCAGTACTTC. The variable domain in full, completed from reference TRBV5-8 and TRBJ2-7, reads EAGVTQSPTHLIKTRGQQATLRCSPISGHTSVYWYQQALGLGLQFLLWYDEGEERNRGNFPPRFSGRQFPNYSSELNVNALELEDSALYLCASSRLSRRGAYEQYFGPGTRLTVT.

This chain links TRBV27 with TRBJ2-3; 13 positions agree with TRBD2. This CDR3 comprises 17 residues. Germline V gene sequence: CDR1 MNHEY, CDR2 SMNVEV (reference sequence). The ends lost 6 bases at V and 4 bases at J; junction bases unmatched: 10. CDR3 coding DNA: TGTGCCAGCAGATCGGGACTAGCGGGACGGAAGGCAGATACGCAGTATTTT. Protein: CASRSGLAGRKADTQYF.

This chain uses TRBV12-3 or TRBV12-4 with TRBJ2-5; 8 bases are a match to TRBD1. The CDR3 extends over 13 amino acids. Trimming at V came to 9 bases and at J to 1 base, leaving 4 bases not matched to a gene. The DNA for the CDR3 is TGTGCCAGTAGGACAGGGCCCCAAGAGACCCAGTACTTC. Translating it yields CASRTGPQETQYF.

The rearrangement links TRBV19 to TRBJ2-1; TRBD2 matches at 9 bases. V was clipped by 6 bases and J by 0 bases; unmatched bases: 9. CDR1 is LNHDA, CDR2 SQIVND, per germline (reference sequence). This CDR3 is 17 amino acids long. The CDR3 is CASSRFHSGSSYNEQFF. DNA of the CDR3: TGTGCCAGTAGCCGCTTTCATAGCGGGAGCTCCTACAATGAGCAGTTCTTC. The full variable domain, its missing parts supplied by reference TRBV19 and TRBJ2-1, is DGGITQSPKYLFRKEGQNVTLSCEQNLNHDAMYWYRQDPGQGLRLIYYSQIVNDFQKGDIAEGYSVSREKKESFPLTVTSAQKNPTAFYLCASSRFHSGSSYNEQFFGPGTRLTVL.

J is TRBJ1-1 and V is TRBV6-4; D might be TRBD1 (6 bases). Germline CDR1 and CDR2: MRHNA and SNTAGT. The CDR3 covers 13 residues. Trimming took off 8 bases at V and 3 bases at J, with 13 bases between the two ends. The CDR3 coding sequence is TGTGCCAGCCGGGCAGGGGCCCACACTGAAGCTTTCTTT. It translates to CASRAGAHTEAFF.

This clone was observed once. The chain is built from TRBV10-1 and TRBJ2-7; D might be TRBD2 (6 bases). Trimming left V 3 bases short and J 3 bases short, with 12 bases between. The CDR3 loop spans 14 amino acids. Per the germline V gene, CDR1 is WNHNN and CDR2 is SYGVQD (reference sequence). The CDR3 region is CASSDGTGGYEQYF. The CDR3 coding sequence is TGCGCCAGCAGTGATGGGACTGGAGGCTACGAGCAGTACTTC.

V and J are TRBV7-9 and TRBJ2-5, with D possibly matching TRBD1 (6 bases). In germline, CDR1 is SEHNR, CDR2 FQNEAQ (reference sequence). The V end was cut by 3 bases, the J end by 2 bases, with 10 bases between. This CDR3 comprises 14 residues. In nucleotides, the CDR3 is TGTGCCAGCAGCTTCACAGGGAAGCAAGAGACCCAGTACTTC. This encodes CASSFTGKQETQYF.

The rearrangement joins TRBV9 to TRBJ1-1; maybe TRBD1 (5 bases). Germline values: CDR1 SGDLS, CDR2 YYNGEE. The CDR3 has 16 residues. V was pared by 2 bases and J by 5 bases, with 19 bases between. The DNA of the CDR3 is TGTGCCAGCAGCGTGGGACCCCACGGGGGGGGGACTGAAGCTTTCTTT. Encoded protein: CASSVGPHGGGTEAFF.

In DNA, the CDR3 is TGCGCCAGCAGCTCCCCAGGGGACCCCTACGAGCAGTACTTC. The encoded protein is CASSSPGDPYEQYF. The chain couples TRBV5-1 to TRBJ2-7; a possible D gene is TRBD1 (6 bases). CDR3 length: 14 residues. Germline V gives CDR1 SGHRS, CDR2 YFSETQ. V lost 3 bases and J 2 bases, leaving 12 bases between the germline ends.

In its sample, this clone was seen a few times. This chain uses TRBV19 with TRBJ2-1; D unresolved. The germline V gene has CDR1 LNHDA and CDR2 SQIVND (reference sequence). The ends were cut back, 4 bases at V and 7 bases at J, with 26 bases in the middle. The CDR3 sequence is 18 residues long. CDR3 region: CASSTYPNSAISLNEQFF. The CDR3, as DNA: TGTGCCAGTAGTACCTATCCTAATTCCGCGATATCGCTTAATGAGCAGTTCTTC.

The genes are TRBV19 and TRBJ2-7; possible D gene TRBD2, 6 bases. This CDR3 comprises 15 residues. V dropped 7 bases and J dropped 0 bases, with 16 bases sitting between them. Germline V gives CDR1 LNHDA, CDR2 SQIVND (reference sequence). The CDR3 coding sequence is TGTGCCAGTAAAAGCGGCGGGACGACCTCCTACGAGCAGTACTTC. Protein sequence: CASKSGGTTSYEQYF. Full variable domain (missing parts from reference TRBV19 and TRBJ2-7): DGGITQSPKYLFRKEGQNVTLSCEQNLNHDAMYWYRQDPGQGLRLIYYSQIVNDFQKGDIAEGYSVSREKKESFPLTVTSAQKNPTAFYLCASKSGGTTSYEQYFGPGTRLTVT.